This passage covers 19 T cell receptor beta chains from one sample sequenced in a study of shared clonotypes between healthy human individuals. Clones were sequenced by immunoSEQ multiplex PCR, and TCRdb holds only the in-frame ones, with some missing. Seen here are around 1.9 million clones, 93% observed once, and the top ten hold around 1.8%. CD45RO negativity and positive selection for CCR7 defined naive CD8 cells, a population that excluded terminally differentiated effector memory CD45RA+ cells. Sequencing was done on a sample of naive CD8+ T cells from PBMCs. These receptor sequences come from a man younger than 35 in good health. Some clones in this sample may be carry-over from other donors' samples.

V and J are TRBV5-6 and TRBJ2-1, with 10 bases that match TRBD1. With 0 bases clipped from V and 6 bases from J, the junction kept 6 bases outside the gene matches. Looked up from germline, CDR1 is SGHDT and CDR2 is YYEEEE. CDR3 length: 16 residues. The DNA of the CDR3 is TGTGCCAGCAGCTTGGGGGGACAGGGGCCCTTCAATGAGCAGTTCTTC. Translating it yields CASSLGGQGPFNEQFF.

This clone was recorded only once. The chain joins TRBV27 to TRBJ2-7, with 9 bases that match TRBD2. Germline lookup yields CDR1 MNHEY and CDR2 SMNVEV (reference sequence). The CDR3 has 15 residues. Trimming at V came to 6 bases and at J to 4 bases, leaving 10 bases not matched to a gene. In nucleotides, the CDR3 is TGTGCCAGCAGCCCTGGGGCGGGAGGGCCTTACGAGCAGTACTTC. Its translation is CASSPGAGGPYEQYF.

For the CDR3, the DNA is TGTGCCAGCAGGTTTACTAGCGGGAGTGCCTACGAGCAGTACTTC. Encoded protein: CASRFTSGSAYEQYF. The rearrangement uses TRBV7-2 and TRBJ2-7, with TRBD2 matching 11 bases. CDR1 and CDR2 from the germline V gene are SGHTA and FQGNSA. This CDR3 comprises 15 residues. V shed 6 bases and J 2 bases; nucleotides not matched to a gene: 6.

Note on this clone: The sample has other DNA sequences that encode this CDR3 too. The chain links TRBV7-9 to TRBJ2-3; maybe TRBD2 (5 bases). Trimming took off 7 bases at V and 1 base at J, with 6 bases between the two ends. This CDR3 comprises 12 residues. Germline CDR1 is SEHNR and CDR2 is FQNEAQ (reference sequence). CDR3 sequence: CASTRGTDTQYF. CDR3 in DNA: TGTGCCAGCACGAGGGGCACAGATACGCAGTATTTT.

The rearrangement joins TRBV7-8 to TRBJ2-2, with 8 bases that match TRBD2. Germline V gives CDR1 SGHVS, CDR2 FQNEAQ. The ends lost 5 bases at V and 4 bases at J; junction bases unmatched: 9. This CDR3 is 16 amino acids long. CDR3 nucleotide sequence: TGTGCCAGCAGCCCGAAGCGGGAGCCATCCACCGGGGAGCTGTTTTTT. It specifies CASSPKREPSTGELFF.

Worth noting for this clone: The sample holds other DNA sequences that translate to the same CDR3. In DNA, the CDR3 is TGTGCCAGCAGCGTTAAGGACAGCTCCTACGAGCAGTACTTC. Translation: CASSVKDSSYEQYF. V and J are TRBV9 and TRBJ2-7; a possible D gene is TRBD1 (6 bases). V was cut by 2 bases and J by 0 bases, with 9 bases left in between. Germline V gene data show CDR1 as SGDLS and CDR2 as YYNGEE. This CDR3 spans 14 amino acids. The complete variable domain, with remaining parts taken from reference TRBV9 and TRBJ2-7, reads DSGVTQTPKHLITATGQRVTLRCSPRSGDLSVYWYQQSLDQGLQFLIQYYNGEERAKGNILERFSAQQFPDLHSELNLSSLELGDSALYFCASSVKDSSYEQYFGPGTRLTVT.

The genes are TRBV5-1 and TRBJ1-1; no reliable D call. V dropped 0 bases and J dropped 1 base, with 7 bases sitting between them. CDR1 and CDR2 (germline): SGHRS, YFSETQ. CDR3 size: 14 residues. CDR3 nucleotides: TGCGCCAGCAGCTTGGCCAGGAGGAACACTGAAGCTTTCTTT. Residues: CASSLARRNTEAFF.

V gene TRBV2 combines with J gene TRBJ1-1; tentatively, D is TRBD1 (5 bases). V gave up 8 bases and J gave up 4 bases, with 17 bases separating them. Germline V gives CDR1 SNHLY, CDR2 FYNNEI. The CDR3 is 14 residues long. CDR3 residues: CASHNPQRGTEAFF. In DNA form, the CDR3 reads TGTGCCAGCCACAACCCCCAGAGGGGCACTGAAGCTTTCTTT.

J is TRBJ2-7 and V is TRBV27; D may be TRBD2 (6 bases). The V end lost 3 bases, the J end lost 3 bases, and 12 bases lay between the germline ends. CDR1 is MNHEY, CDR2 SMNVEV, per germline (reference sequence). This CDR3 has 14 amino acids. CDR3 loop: CASSFMGLHYEQYF. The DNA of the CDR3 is TGTGCCAGCAGTTTTATGGGACTCCACTACGAGCAGTACTTC.

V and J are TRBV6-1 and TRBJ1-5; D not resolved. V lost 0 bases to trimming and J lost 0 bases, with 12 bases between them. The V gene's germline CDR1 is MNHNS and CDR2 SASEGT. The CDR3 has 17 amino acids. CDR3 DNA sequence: TGTGCCAGCAGTGAAGCAAGGACTCCGTATAGCAATCAGCCCCAGCATTTT. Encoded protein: CASSEARTPYSNQPQHF.

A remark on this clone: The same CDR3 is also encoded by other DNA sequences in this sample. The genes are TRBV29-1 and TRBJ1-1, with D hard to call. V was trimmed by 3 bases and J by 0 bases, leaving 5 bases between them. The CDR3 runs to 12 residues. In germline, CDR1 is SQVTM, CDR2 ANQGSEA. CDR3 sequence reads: CSVDGVNTEAFF. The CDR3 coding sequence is TGCAGCGTTGACGGCGTGAACACTGAAGCTTTCTTT. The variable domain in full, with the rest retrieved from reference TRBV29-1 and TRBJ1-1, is SAVISQKPSRDICQRGTSLTIQCQVDSQVTMMFWYRQQPGQSLTLIATANQGSEATYESGFVIDKFPISRPNLTFSTLTVSNMSPEDSSIYLCSVDGVNTEAFFGQGTRLTVV.

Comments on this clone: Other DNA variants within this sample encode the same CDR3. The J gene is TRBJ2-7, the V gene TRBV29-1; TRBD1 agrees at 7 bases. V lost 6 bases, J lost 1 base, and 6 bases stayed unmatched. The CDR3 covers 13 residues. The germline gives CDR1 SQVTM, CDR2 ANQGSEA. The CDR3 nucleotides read TGCAGCGTGCGGGCAGGGGGATCCTACGAGCAGTACTTC. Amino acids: CSVRAGGSYEQYF.

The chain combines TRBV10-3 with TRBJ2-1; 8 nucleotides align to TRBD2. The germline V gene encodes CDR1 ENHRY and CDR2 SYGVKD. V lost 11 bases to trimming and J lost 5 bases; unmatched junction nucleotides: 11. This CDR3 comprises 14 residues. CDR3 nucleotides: TGTGCCTCGCACGGCGGGACTAGAAACAATGAGCAGTTCTTC. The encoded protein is CASHGGTRNNEQFF.

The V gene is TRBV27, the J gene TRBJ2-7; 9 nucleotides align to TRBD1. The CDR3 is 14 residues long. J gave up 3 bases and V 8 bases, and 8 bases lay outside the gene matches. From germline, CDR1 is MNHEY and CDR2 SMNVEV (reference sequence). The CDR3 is CASGPDRGDYEQYF. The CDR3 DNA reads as TGTGCCAGCGGCCCGGACAGGGGAGACTACGAGCAGTACTTC.

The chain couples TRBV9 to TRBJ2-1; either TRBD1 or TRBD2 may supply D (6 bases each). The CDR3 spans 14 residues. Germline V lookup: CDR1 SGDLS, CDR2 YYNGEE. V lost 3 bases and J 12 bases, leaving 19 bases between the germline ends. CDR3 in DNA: TGTGCCAGCAGCGGGACCACGGAGGGGGAAGCGCAGTTCTTC. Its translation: CASSGTTEGEAQFF.

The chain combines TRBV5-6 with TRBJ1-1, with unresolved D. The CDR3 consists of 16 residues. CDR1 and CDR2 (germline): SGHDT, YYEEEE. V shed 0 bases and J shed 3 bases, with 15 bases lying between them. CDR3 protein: CASSLVSGFTDTEAFF. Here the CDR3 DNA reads TGTGCCAGCAGCTTGGTCTCCGGGTTCACGGACACTGAAGCTTTCTTT.

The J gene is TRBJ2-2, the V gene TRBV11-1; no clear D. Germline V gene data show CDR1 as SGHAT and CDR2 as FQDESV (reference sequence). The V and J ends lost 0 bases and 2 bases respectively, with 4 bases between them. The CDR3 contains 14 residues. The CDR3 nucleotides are TGTGCCAGCAGCTTAGCGTATAACACCGGGGAGCTGTTTTTT. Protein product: CASSLAYNTGELFF.

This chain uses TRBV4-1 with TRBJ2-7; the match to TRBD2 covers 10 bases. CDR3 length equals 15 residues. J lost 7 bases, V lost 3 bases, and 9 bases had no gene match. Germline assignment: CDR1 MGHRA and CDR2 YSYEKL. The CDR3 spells CASSQSSSGSWEQYF. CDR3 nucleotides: TGCGCCAGCAGCCAGTCCTCTAGCGGGAGTTGGGAGCAGTACTTC.

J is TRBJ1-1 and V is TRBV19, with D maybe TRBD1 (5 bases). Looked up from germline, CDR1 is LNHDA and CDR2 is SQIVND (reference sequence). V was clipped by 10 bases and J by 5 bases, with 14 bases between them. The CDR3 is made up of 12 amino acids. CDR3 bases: TGTGCCACCGGGAAGGACACGACTGAAGCTTTCTTT. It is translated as CATGKDTTEAFF.